Below, 20 T cell receptor beta chains from the same sample are listed, as sequenced in a study of cytotoxic CD8 clonotypes in ibrutinib-treated CLL. Here immunoSEQ multiplex PCR was the method, and the copy in TCRdb shows in-frame clones only, minus some. The table shows roughly 110,000 clones, with approximately 58% occurring only once. The material was PBMCs, obtained after 24 months of ibrutinib treatment. The receptors stem from a human donor with chronic lymphocytic leukemia.

The V gene is TRBV30, the J gene TRBJ2-7; 9 bases agree with TRBD1. The CDR3 is 12 residues long. From germline, CDR1 is GTSNPN and CDR2 SVGIG (reference sequence). V shed 5 bases and J 5 bases; nucleotides not matched to a gene: 4. The CDR3 loop is CAWGGQGNEQYF. The DNA of the CDR3 is TGTGCCTGGGGGGGACAGGGAAACGAGCAGTACTTC.

This chain links TRBV10-2 with TRBJ1-2; D unclear. The CDR3 consists of 16 residues. CDR1 WSHSY and CDR2 SAAADI come from the germline V gene. V gave up 2 bases and J gave up 3 bases, with 16 bases separating them. The CDR3 protein is CASSEVSGGHHYGYTF. The CDR3 nucleotides read TGCGCCAGCAGTGAGGTCTCGGGAGGGCATCACTATGGCTACACCTTC.

Only a few counts were recorded for this clone. The CDR3 coding sequence is TGTGCCAGCAGTGAATTGAGTGGGGGCGTCTATGGCTACACCTTC. Amino acids: CASSELSGGVYGYTF. This rearrangement joins TRBV6-1 to TRBJ1-2; D might be TRBD1 (6 bases). Per germline, CDR1 MNHNS and CDR2 SASEGT. This CDR3 region has 15 residues. The V and J ends lost 2 bases and 4 bases respectively, with 14 bases between them.

There are a few counts of this clone. In DNA, the CDR3 is TGTGCCAGCAGCACGCTAGCGGGGGGGACCTCCTACGAGCAGTACTTC. This sequence encodes CASSTLAGGTSYEQYF. The chain uses TRBV7-2 and TRBJ2-7; 12 bases map to TRBD2. Germline CDR1 reads SGHTA; CDR2 reads FQGNSA. V was clipped by 5 bases and J by 0 bases; unmatched bases: 5. The CDR3 extends over 16 amino acids. Variable domain in full (rest from reference TRBV7-2 and TRBJ2-7): GAGVSQSPSNKVTEKGKDVELRCDPISGHTALYWYRQSLGQGLEFLIYFQGNSAPDKSGLPSDRFSAERTGGSVSTLTIQRTQQEDSAVYLCASSTLAGGTSYEQYFGPGTRLTVT.

This clone has only a few counts. J is TRBJ2-1 and V is TRBV4-1, with unresolved D. This CDR3 has 12 residues. Germline lookup yields CDR1 MGHRA and CDR2 YSYEKL. V lost 7 bases and J 9 bases, leaving 13 bases between the germline ends. CDR3 DNA sequence: TGCGCCAGCACCGCTGTCCTCGGTGAGCAGTTCTTC. Its translation: CASTAVLGEQFF.

This sequence joins TRBV15 and TRBJ2-1, with unresolved D. The CDR3 has 13 amino acids. Germline CDR1 LNHNV, CDR2 YYDKDF (reference sequence). The ends were cut back, 5 bases at V and 2 bases at J, with 7 bases in the middle. Written as DNA, the CDR3 is TGTGCCACCAGCTACAGCACCTACAATGAGCAGTTCTTC. This encodes CATSYSTYNEQFF.

The V and J genes are TRBV4-1 and TRBJ2-7; TRBD1 matches 9 bases. Per the germline V gene, CDR1 is MGHRA and CDR2 is YSYEKL. Trimming cost V 4 bases and J 4 bases; bases outside gene matches: 5. CDR3 length: 14 amino acids. CDR3 sequence (DNA): TGCGCCAGCAGCCCCGGACAGGGGAGATACGAGCAGTACTTC. It translates to CASSPGQGRYEQYF.

This chain links TRBV9 with TRBJ1-1; 7 bases map to TRBD1. Per germline, CDR1 SGDLS and CDR2 YYNGEE. The V gene end was trimmed by 2 bases and the J gene end by 2 bases; junction bases not matched to a gene: 9. This CDR3 is built from 16 residues. CDR3 nucleotide sequence: TGTGCCAGCAGCGTTGGACCCGGGACAGCTAACACTGAAGCTTTCTTT. Its protein product is CASSVGPGTANTEAFF.

The V gene is TRBV7-2, the J gene TRBJ2-1; 10 bases line up with TRBD2. Trimming took 4 bases from V and 1 from J; bases not matched to a gene: 10. The CDR3 contains 18 residues. Germline V lookup: CDR1 SGHTA, CDR2 FQGNSA. Here the CDR3 DNA reads TGTGCCAGCAGCTCGAGGGTGGCTAGCGGGGGTTCCTACAATGAGCAGTTCTTC. This encodes CASSSRVASGGSYNEQFF.

The chain carries TRBV6-4 and TRBJ1-1; 7 bases map to TRBD1. The CDR3 has 14 amino acids. The trim removed 5 bases at V and 1 base at J, leaving 4 bases unmatched. Germline V gene sequence: CDR1 MRHNA, CDR2 SNTAGT. The CDR3 bases are TGTGCCAGCAGTTCCGGGACAGCGAACACTGAAGCTTTCTTT. Its translation: CASSSGTANTEAFF.

The J gene is TRBJ1-1, the V gene TRBV7-2; D gene ambiguous. V gave up 4 bases and J gave up 6 bases, with 12 bases separating them. Germline V gives CDR1 SGHTA, CDR2 FQGNSA. This CDR3 region has 13 residues. The DNA of the CDR3 is TGTGCCAGCAGCTCCGTATCTCTCGCTGAAGCTTTCTTT. Translation gives CASSSVSLAEAFF. The full variable domain, with the rest looked up from reference TRBV7-2 and TRBJ1-1, is GAGVSQSPSNKVTEKGKDVELRCDPISGHTALYWYRQSLGQGLEFLIYFQGNSAPDKSGLPSDRFSAERTGGSVSTLTIQRTQQEDSAVYLCASSSVSLAEAFFGQGTRLTVV.

V usage is TRBV25-1 and J usage is TRBJ1-2; 8 bases line up with TRBD1. Germline CDR1 and CDR2: MGHDK and SYGVNS. V gave up 4 bases and J gave up 4 bases; unmatched junction bases: 8. The CDR3 totals 15 residues. CDR3 region: CASSAQGARGYGYTF. Here the CDR3 DNA reads TGTGCCAGCAGTGCCCAGGGGGCGCGTGGCTATGGCTACACCTTC.

The rearrangement links TRBV2 to TRBJ2-2, with D maybe TRBD1 (6 bases). The V gene's germline CDR1 is SNHLY and CDR2 FYNNEI. Trimming took off 5 bases at V and 8 bases at J, with 9 bases between the two ends. CDR3 length: 12 residues. This CDR3 reads CASSKDRGELFF. CDR3 DNA sequence: TGTGCCAGCAGTAAGGACAGAGGGGAGCTGTTTTTT. Full variable domain (outside the CDR3, taken from reference TRBV2 and TRBJ2-2): EPEVTQTPSHQVTQMGQEVILRCVPISNHLYFYWYRQILGQKVEFLVSFYNNEISEKSEIFDDQFSVERPDGSNFTLKIRSTKLEDSAMYFCASSKDRGELFFGEGSRLTVL.

The V call is TRBV5-1, the J call TRBJ2-3; TRBD1 matches 10 bases. The CDR3 runs to 16 residues. CDR1 and CDR2 (germline): SGHRS, YFSETQ. J was trimmed by 6 bases and V by 4 bases; bases with no gene match: 11. The CDR3 sequence: CASSPPGQGLGDTQYF. In DNA form, the CDR3 reads TGCGCCAGCAGCCCACCGGGACAGGGGCTAGGGGATACGCAGTATTTT. The full variable domain, with the rest looked up from reference TRBV5-1 and TRBJ2-3, is KAGVTQTPRYLIKTRGQQVTLSCSPISGHRSVSWYQQTPGQGLQFLFEYFSETQRNKGNFPGRFSGRQFSNSRSEMNVSTLELGDSALYLCASSPPGQGLGDTQYFGPGTRLTVL.

This rearrangement joins TRBV5-1 to TRBJ2-7; D might be TRBD2 (5 bases). The CDR3 spans 14 residues. V was clipped by 0 bases and J by 6 bases, with 13 bases between them. The germline V gene encodes CDR1 SGHRS and CDR2 YFSETQ. The CDR3 here is CASSLGGSTGEQYF. As DNA, the CDR3 is TGCGCCAGCAGCTTGGGAGGGTCTACCGGCGAGCAGTACTTC. Supplemented by reference TRBV5-1 and TRBJ2-7, the full variable domain reads KAGVTQTPRYLIKTRGQQVTLSCSPISGHRSVSWYQQTPGQGLQFLFEYFSETQRNKGNFPGRFSGRQFSNSRSEMNVSTLELGDSALYLCASSLGGSTGEQYFGPGTRLTVT.

The V call is TRBV30, the J call TRBJ2-6; D may be TRBD2 (6 bases). The CDR3 has 16 residues. CDR1 GTSNPN and CDR2 SVGIG come from the germline V gene (reference sequence). Trimming took 2 bases from V and 0 from J, leaving 11 bases between them. CDR3 sequence: CAWSPRGSSGANVLTF. The CDR3, as DNA: TGTGCCTGGAGTCCGCGGGGCAGCTCTGGGGCCAACGTCCTGACTTTC.

This sequence joins TRBV9 and TRBJ2-3; a weak D match, TRBD2 (5 bases). CDR1 and CDR2 (germline): SGDLS, YYNGEE. V lost 0 bases and J 2 bases, leaving 10 bases between the germline ends. This CDR3 region has 15 residues. For the CDR3, the DNA is TGTGCCAGCAGCGTAGCTACCGGGGACACAGATACGCAGTATTTT. Amino acid sequence: CASSVATGDTDTQYF.

The chain uses TRBV19 and TRBJ1-3, with 10 bases lining up with TRBD1. V shed 6 bases, J shed 8 bases, and the junction held 7 bases outside the gene matches. The CDR3 contains 14 residues. Germline lookup yields CDR1 LNHDA and CDR2 SQIVND (reference sequence). The CDR3 bases are TGTGCCAGTAGCCCCGGGACAGGGGCTGACACCATATATTTT. Protein product: CASSPGTGADTIYF.

V is TRBV29-1 and J is TRBJ2-4; D remains ambiguous. The CDR3 contains 13 residues. Trimming removed 1 base at V and 5 bases at J, with 9 bases between. CDR1 SQVTM and CDR2 ANQGSEA come from the germline V gene. The CDR3 loop is CSVEGSIQNIQYF. In DNA, the CDR3 is TGCAGCGTTGAAGGATCTATCCAAAACATTCAGTACTTC.

V and J are TRBV4-1 and TRBJ2-1; TRBD2 aligns across 7 bases. With V trimmed by 4 bases and J by 4 bases, 19 bases remained unmatched. Germline loops: CDR1 MGHRA, CDR2 YSYEKL. This CDR3 region has 19 residues. The DNA for the CDR3 is TGCGCCAGCAGCCCAGGAAGAGAGGGGACGGGGGGACCTTACAATGAGCAGTTCTTC. Protein: CASSPGREGTGGPYNEQFF.